This T cell receptor beta chain was retrieved from a study of T-cell reconstitution after alpha-beta-depleted transplantation in children. Study outcomes and limitations: Newly made T cells mostly supplied T-cell counts and diversity one year after transplant. Several patients had high TCRbeta diversity at day 60; it came from surviving recipient T cells and thymic progenitors. At around two months after transplant, the alpha-beta T cells were reportedly derived from several hundred expanded clones that came from non-depleted graft cells.

Germline CDR1 and CDR2: MDHEN and SYDVKM. The CDR3 sequence is 16 residues long. V shed 6 bases, J shed 2 bases, and the junction held 8 bases outside the gene matches. This sample's TCRbeta library carried unique molecular identifier barcodes. TCRdb recomputed calls from the PCR reads with MiXCR, one row per CDR3 protein. The sample lists approximately 1,000,000 distinct CDR3 sequences, roughly 29% occurring once. Ten or more counts support this clonotype. Its antigen is not known. The source is a boy in the first two years of life who had a stem cell transplant for SCID, so the T cells may come from the graft donor. The chain carries TRBV28 and TRBJ2-2, with TRBD2 identical over 8 bases. The source was PBMCs, mostly from graft donor cells, collected 360 days after TCRalphabeta/CD19-depleted stem cell transplant. CDR3 coding DNA: TGTGCCAGCAGCCCAAGGGGGACTAGTAACACCGGGGAGCTGTTTTTT. It specifies CASSPRGTSNTGELFF.